This TCR beta chain was retrieved from a study of PD-1 blockade in classical Hodgkin lymphoma. Overall study context: Every 2 weeks, patients got 3 mg/kg intravenous nivolumab.

Libraries were prepared by immunoSEQ multiplex PCR; TCRdb keeps only in-frame clonotypes and omits some of them. The data show about 100,000 clones, over 80% seen once. Trimming took 4 bases from V and 4 from J; bases not matched to a gene: 4. The CDR3 totals 16 residues. Per germline, CDR1 KGHSH and CDR2 LQKENI. Each patient relapsed following autologous stem cell transplantation, and prior brentuximab vedotin exposure differed. The starting material was peripheral blood mononuclear cells (PBMCs), obtained at baseline. This clonotype originated in a human donor with classical Hodgkin lymphoma. The chain uses TRBV18 and TRBJ2-2; TRBD1 matches 12 bases. CDR3 DNA sequence: TGTGCCAGCTCACGACCGGGACAGGGGGCCACCGGGGAGCTGTTTTTT. Translation: CASSRPGQGATGELFF.